One and the same sample provided the 30 T cell receptor beta chains below, sequenced in a study of blood T cell repertoires in COVID-19. The protocol was immunoSEQ multiplex PCR, while the TCRdb copy is restricted to in-frame clones and leaves out a portion. The sample has some 96,000 clones, about 89% seen once. Input material: peripheral blood. The receptors originated from a man aged 50 to 60 with active COVID-19.

The V call is TRBV28, the J call TRBJ1-1; maybe TRBD1 (6 bases). The CDR3 has 14 residues. Between the trimmed V and J ends, which lost 5 bases and 1 base, there was a span of 11 bases. Germline assignment: CDR1 MDHEN and CDR2 SYDVKM. The CDR3 sequence: CASSTGTTNTEAFF. CDR3 DNA sequence: TGTGCCAGCAGTACCGGGACAACGAACACTGAAGCTTTCTTT. Full variable domain (rest looked up from reference TRBV28 and TRBJ1-1): DVKVTQSSRYLVKRTGEKVFLECVQDMDHENMFWYRQDPGLGLRLIYFSYDVKMKEKGDIPEGYSVSREKKERFSLILESASTNQTSMYLCASSTGTTNTEAFFGQGTRLTVV.

The V and J genes are TRBV9 and TRBJ2-4; 8 bases match TRBD1. Germline V CDR1 and CDR2: SGDLS, YYNGEE. The CDR3 length is 15 residues. V dropped 2 bases and J dropped 13; count of bases not matched to a gene: 14. The DNA of the CDR3 is TGTGCCAGCAGCGTGCAGGGGGCGCGTGAGGATCCACAGTACTTC. This encodes CASSVQGAREDPQYF.

The chain recombines TRBV7-9 with TRBJ2-3; 8 nucleotides match TRBD1. J was trimmed by 2 bases and V by 5 bases; bases with no gene match: 6. This CDR3 has 15 amino acids. In germline, CDR1 is SEHNR, CDR2 FQNEAQ (reference sequence). CDR3 loop: CASSDRGFLTDTQYF. CDR3 DNA: TGTGCCAGCAGCGACAGGGGATTCCTCACAGATACGCAGTATTTT.

The chain has TRBV7-9 and TRBJ1-1, with TRBD1 identical over 10 bases. J was trimmed by 4 bases and V by 1 base; bases with no gene match: 9. Germline CDR1 SEHNR, CDR2 FQNEAQ (reference sequence). The length of the CDR3 is 17 residues. CDR3 amino acids: CASSLGDRGRGGTEAFF. CDR3 bases: TGTGCCAGCAGCTTAGGTGACAGGGGGCGCGGGGGCACTGAAGCTTTCTTT.

V gene TRBV6-4 combines with J gene TRBJ2-3; D may be TRBD1 (6 bases). Trimming left V 6 bases short and J 7 bases short, with 11 bases between. The CDR3 spans 12 residues. Germline V gives CDR1 MRHNA, CDR2 SNTAGT. CDR3 amino acids: CASRDTGNTQYF. The CDR3 bases are TGTGCCAGCAGAGACACAGGGAATACGCAGTATTTT.

The chain links TRBV27 to TRBJ2-5; D unclear. This CDR3 has 15 residues. V was shortened by 2 bases and J by 4 bases, with 14 bases between the two germline ends. Germline lookup yields CDR1 MNHEY and CDR2 SMNVEV (reference sequence). CDR3 amino acids: CASSLSLTAGETQYF. The DNA of the CDR3 is TGTGCCAGCAGTTTAAGTCTCACTGCTGGAGAGACCCAGTACTTC.

The chain uses TRBV7-9 and TRBJ2-1, with 7 bases identical to TRBD2. The CDR3 extends over 17 amino acids. V lost 5 bases and J lost 0; bases outside the gene matches: 10. Germline CDR1 and CDR2: SEHNR and FQNEAQ (reference sequence). Here the CDR3 DNA reads TGTGCCAGCAGCCATTTTAGCGGGCCTTACTCCTACAATGAGCAGTTCTTC. The encoded protein is CASSHFSGPYSYNEQFF.

As for this clone: This could be a read error, since a much larger clone is one nucleotide away. Other DNA sequences in this specimen translate into the identical CDR3. CDR3 coding DNA: TGTGCCAGCAGTTCAGGGTATGGCTACACTTTC. It translates to CASSSGYGYTF. The chain links TRBV6-5 to TRBJ1-2; D might be TRBD1 (5 bases). Germline lookup yields CDR1 MNHEY and CDR2 SVGAGI. This CDR3 spans 11 amino acids.

The rearrangement links TRBV28 to TRBJ2-5; no reliable D call. This CDR3 comprises 14 residues. CDR1 MDHEN and CDR2 SYDVKM come from the germline V gene. V dropped 5 bases and J dropped 1 base, with 11 bases sitting between them. The CDR3 sequence: CASSPRYSQETQYF. The DNA for the CDR3 is TGTGCCAGCAGTCCCCGTTACTCCCAAGAGACCCAGTACTTC.

The rearrangement uses TRBV7-2 and TRBJ2-5, with 7 bases identical to TRBD2. This CDR3 comprises 15 residues. CDR1 and CDR2 (germline): SGHTA, FQGNSA. With 7 bases clipped from V and 5 bases from J, the junction kept 13 bases outside the gene matches. Written as DNA, the CDR3 is TGTGCCAGCAACCCTTCTCGGGGGAGGGCGGAGACCCAGTACTTC. It specifies CASNPSRGRAETQYF. Based on the CDR3 plus reference TRBV7-2 and TRBJ2-5, the full variable domain is GAGVSQSPSNKVTEKGKDVELRCDPISGHTALYWYRQSLGQGLEFLIYFQGNSAPDKSGLPSDRFSAERTGGSVSTLTIQRTQQEDSAVYLCASNPSRGRAETQYFGPGTRLLVL.

The genes are TRBV11-2 and TRBJ2-2; weak D call: TRBD1 (5 bases). CDR1 and CDR2 from the germline V gene are SGHAT and FQNNGV. Trimming left V 5 bases short and J 6 bases short, with 13 bases between. The CDR3 runs 14 residues. The CDR3 nucleotides are TGTGCCAGCAGCATAAGAAGGGGTGCCGGGGAGCTGTTTTTT. This codes for CASSIRRGAGELFF.

The rearrangement joins TRBV7-2 to TRBJ2-4; TRBD2 matches 10 bases. Germline CDR1 SGHTA, CDR2 FQGNSA. The CDR3 runs 17 residues. V shed 5 bases, J shed 1 base, and the junction held 8 bases outside the gene matches. The CDR3 DNA reads as TGTGCCAGCAGCAGATTGGGACTAGCGATGGCCAAAAACATTCAGTACTTC. This encodes CASSRLGLAMAKNIQYF. Variable domain in full (rest from reference TRBV7-2 and TRBJ2-4): GAGVSQSPSNKVTEKGKDVELRCDPISGHTALYWYRQSLGQGLEFLIYFQGNSAPDKSGLPSDRFSAERTGGSVSTLTIQRTQQEDSAVYLCASSRLGLAMAKNIQYFGAGTRLSVL.

This chain uses TRBV7-2 with TRBJ2-6; 11 bases map to TRBD1. This CDR3 region has 17 residues. J gave up 3 bases and V 3 bases, and 4 bases lay outside the gene matches. CDR1 and CDR2 from the germline V gene are SGHTA and FQGNSA. The CDR3 DNA reads TGTGCCAGCAGCTTCCAGGACAGGGGGCATGGGGCCAACGTCCTGACTTTC. This sequence encodes CASSFQDRGHGANVLTF.

The chain couples TRBV19 to TRBJ1-3; TRBD1 agrees at 8 bases. This CDR3 contains 15 residues. The junction had 4 bases not matched to a gene; V was cut back by 6 bases and J by 0 bases. Germline loops: CDR1 LNHDA, CDR2 SQIVND (reference sequence). The CDR3 region is CASSRQGSSGNTIYF. As DNA, the CDR3 is TGTGCCAGTAGCAGACAGGGGTCCTCTGGAAACACCATATATTTT.

A few counts support this clone. The V and J genes are TRBV6-5 and TRBJ2-3; TRBD1 is a possible D gene (6 bases). The CDR3 runs to 15 residues. Germline CDR1 is MNHEY and CDR2 is SVGAGI. With 2 bases removed from V and 2 bases from J, the gap between germline ends came to 11 bases. The CDR3 loop is CASSYSGGPTDTQYF. Here the CDR3 DNA reads TGTGCCAGCAGTTACAGTGGGGGCCCCACAGATACGCAGTATTTT.

This clone was observed once. This chain links TRBV7-9 with TRBJ2-2; 8 bases agree with TRBD1. V dropped 3 bases and J dropped 8; count of bases not matched to a gene: 2. Germline CDR1 is SEHNR and CDR2 is FQNEAQ (reference sequence). This CDR3 comprises 13 residues. The CDR3 sequence is CASSLDRVGELFF. CDR3 coding DNA: TGTGCCAGCAGCTTGGACAGGGTTGGGGAGCTGTTTTTT.

The chain uses TRBV3-1 (or the pseudogene TRBV3-2) and TRBJ1-3, with D maybe TRBD1 (5 bases). Deletions cut 4 bases from V and 0 bases from J, with 13 bases between. The CDR3 is made up of 16 amino acids. Germline V lookup: CDR1 LGHDT, CDR2 YNNKEL (reference sequence). The CDR3 DNA reads as TGTGCCAGCAGCCTTAGACAGTCCCTCTCTGGAAACACCATATATTTT. Its protein product is CASSLRQSLSGNTIYF.

The chain joins TRBV14 to TRBJ1-3; 7 bases match TRBD1. Germline V gene data show CDR1 as SGHDN and CDR2 as FVKESK. The V gene end was trimmed by 4 bases and the J gene end by 8 bases; junction bases not matched to a gene: 8. This CDR3 comprises 14 residues. This CDR3 is CASSPRTGRDTIYF. The CDR3 DNA reads as TGTGCCAGCAGCCCCCGGACAGGCCGGGACACCATATATTTT.

The chain has TRBV2 and TRBJ2-2, with TRBD1 identical over 7 bases. CDR1 and CDR2 from the germline V gene are SNHLY and FYNNEI. CDR3 length equals 14 residues. J was trimmed by 6 bases and V by 7 bases; bases with no gene match: 8. The CDR3 is CASIPDRAAGELFF. The CDR3 DNA reads as TGTGCCAGCATTCCCGACAGGGCGGCCGGGGAGCTGTTTTTT.

The chain has TRBV19 and TRBJ2-5; 8 positions agree with TRBD2. V lost 8 bases to trimming and J lost 5 bases; unmatched junction nucleotides: 13. Germline V gene data show CDR1 as LNHDA and CDR2 as SQIVND (reference sequence). The CDR3 spans 15 residues. For the CDR3, the DNA is TGTGCCAGTTCCCGACGGGGGGGGGCCCGGGAGACCCAGTACTTC. This gives the protein CASSRRGGARETQYF.

The chain carries TRBV19 and TRBJ2-3; D remains ambiguous. The ends were cut back, 3 bases at V and 5 bases at J, with 9 bases in the middle. The germline CDR1 and CDR2 sequences are LNHDA and SQIVND (reference sequence). There are 13 residues in the CDR3. The CDR3 DNA sequence: TGTGCCAGTAGTATGGGCCTGGGAGATACGCAGTATTTT. Its translation is CASSMGLGDTQYF. The variable domain in full, with the rest retrieved from reference TRBV19 and TRBJ2-3, is DGGITQSPKYLFRKEGQNVTLSCEQNLNHDAMYWYRQDPGQGLRLIYYSQIVNDFQKGDIAEGYSVSREKKESFPLTVTSAQKNPTAFYLCASSMGLGDTQYFGPGTRLTVL.

This chain connects TRBV13 to TRBJ2-7, with TRBD2 matching over 14 bases. CDR1 and CDR2 from the germline V gene are PRHDT and FYEKMQ (reference sequence). The V segment lost 5 bases and the J segment 0 bases; nucleotides outside the gene matches: 9. The CDR3 length is 18 residues. CDR3 region: CASSAGLAGGTSSYEQYV. Written as DNA, the CDR3 is TGTGCCAGCAGCGCCGGACTAGCGGGAGGTACTAGCTCCTACGAGCAGTACGTC.

The rearrangement joins TRBV12-2 to TRBJ2-2; the table's TRBD2 call for D was not verified on the DNA. TRBV12-2 is a recognized pseudogene. There are 17 residues in the CDR3. The CDR3 DNA is TGTGCAAGTCGCTTAGCATACGGCGGGAGGGCTCCCGGGGAGCTGTTTTTT. Translated, it gives CASRLAYGGRAPGELFF.

The CDR3 protein is CASSRQGSGYHEQYF. Written as DNA, the CDR3 is TGTGCCAGCAGTCGACAGGGTTCAGGATACCACGAGCAGTACTTC. The V gene is TRBV6-5, the J gene TRBJ2-7; 7 nucleotides align to TRBD1. In germline, CDR1 is MNHEY, CDR2 SVGAGI. The CDR3 length is 15 residues. Losses at the gene ends were 5 bases for V and 5 bases for J; bases not matched to a gene: 12.

The rearrangement joins TRBV6-6 to TRBJ1-1, with D unclear. Germline loops: CDR1 MNHNY, CDR2 SVGAGI (reference sequence). The germline V and J ends were trimmed by 7 bases and 1 base, with 10 bases remaining between them. This CDR3 contains 13 residues. The CDR3 DNA reads TGTGCCAGCACAAGAGAGCAGAACACTGAAGCTTTCTTT. Encoded protein: CASTREQNTEAFF.

The chain combines TRBV19 with TRBJ2-3, with a tentative D call TRBD1 (6 bases). Trimming cost V 6 bases and J 6 bases, with 19 bases left between them. The CDR3 has 15 residues. Germline CDR1 and CDR2: LNHDA and SQIVND (reference sequence). Here the CDR3 reads CASSFSLQGRDTQYF. CDR3 DNA: TGTGCCAGTAGCTTTTCCTTACAGGGTAGGGATACGCAGTATTTT.

This clone was detected once. The chain employs TRBV7-7 and TRBJ1-3; no definite D call. CDR3 length equals 17 residues. Trimming removed 5 bases at V and 0 bases at J, with 17 bases between. Germline assignment: CDR1 SSHAT and CDR2 FNYEAQ (reference sequence). The CDR3 loop is CASSTSAGINSGNTIYF. The DNA for the CDR3 is TGTGCCAGCAGCACTTCGGCGGGAATTAACTCTGGAAACACCATATATTTT.

V usage is TRBV19 and J usage is TRBJ2-1, with 7 bases lining up with TRBD1. CDR3 length: 13 residues. CDR1 and CDR2 (germline): LNHDA, SQIVND (reference sequence). The J segment lost 7 bases and the V segment lost 5 bases, leaving 5 bases of the junction unmatched. CDR3 in DNA: TGTGCCAGTAGTTTCGCCAGGGGGAATGAGCAGTTCTTC. This translates into CASSFARGNEQFF.

The J gene is TRBJ1-6, the V gene TRBV5-1; 9 positions agree with TRBD1. The CDR3 covers 15 residues. V lost 3 bases and J lost 10; bases outside the gene matches: 8. In germline, CDR1 is SGHRS, CDR2 YFSETQ. Written as DNA, the CDR3 is TGCGCCAGCAGCTCCCAGGGACAGGGAAACTCACCCCTCCACTTT. It translates to CASSSQGQGNSPLHF.

This rearrangement joins TRBV7-8 to TRBJ2-7, with 7 bases fitting TRBD2. Germline loops: CDR1 SGHVS, CDR2 FQNEAQ. This CDR3 spans 15 amino acids. J lost 0 bases, V lost 4 bases, and 6 bases had no gene match. CDR3: CASSSKRGRSYEQYF. CDR3 bases: TGTGCCAGCAGCTCAAAGCGGGGCCGCTCCTACGAGCAGTACTTC.